Following are 25 T cell receptor beta chains from one sample sequenced in a study of T cell responses to AZD1222 COVID-19 vaccine. Profiled with immunoSEQ multiplex PCR; TCRdb holds only in-frame clones, not every one. Of over 50,000 clones in the sample, about four fifths are singletons; the top ten hold roughly 27%. Sequencing used peripheral blood, obtained 28 days after the second AZD1222 dose. These receptors were obtained from an adult who received the AZD1222 COVID-19 vaccine.

V usage is TRBV11-1 and J usage is TRBJ1-2, with D possibly TRBD1 on 6 matching bases. Germline CDR1 and CDR2: SGHAT and FQDESV (reference sequence). Trimming took off 3 bases at V and 7 bases at J, with 12 bases between the two ends. The CDR3 loop spans 13 amino acids. Written as DNA, the CDR3 is TGTGCCAGCAGCTTCCAGGGGCGCCGTGGCTACACCTTC. It yields the protein CASSFQGRRGYTF.

The chain couples TRBV7-3 to TRBJ2-2, with D possibly TRBD1 on 5 matching bases. V was shortened by 2 bases and J by 6 bases, with 10 bases between the two germline ends. This CDR3 contains 14 residues. From germline, CDR1 is SGHTA and CDR2 FQGTGA. CDR3 nucleotide sequence: TGTGCCAGCAGCTTATCGGTGGGGCCCGGGGAGCTGTTTTTT. It specifies CASSLSVGPGELFF.

The chain carries TRBV3-1 (or the pseudogene TRBV3-2) and TRBJ1-6, with 7 nucleotides matching TRBD1. CDR3 size: 15 residues. V trimming: 1 base; J trimming: 3 bases; junction bases outside the gene matches: 0. CDR1 LGHDT and CDR2 YNNKEL come from the germline V gene (reference sequence). For the CDR3, the DNA is TGTGCCAGCAGCCAAGGGACAGGCTATAATTCACCCCTCCACTTT. Encoded protein: CASSQGTGYNSPLHF.

The genes are TRBV18 and TRBJ2-1; tentatively, D is TRBD1 (5 bases). The germline gives CDR1 KGHSH, CDR2 LQKENI. This CDR3 region has 15 residues. V lost 2 bases and J lost 4, with 12 bases in between. CDR3 in amino acids: CASSPRDGAYNEQFF. The CDR3 DNA is TGTGCCAGCTCACCAAGGGATGGGGCGTACAATGAGCAGTTCTTC.

The sample holds one count of this clone. The genes are TRBV7-3 and TRBJ2-1, with TRBD2 matching 15 bases. J lost 7 bases, V lost 6 bases, and 10 bases had no gene match. CDR3 size: 17 residues. Germline loops: CDR1 SGHTA, CDR2 FQGTGA. The CDR3 is CASRSGGTSGRSNEQFF. CDR3 DNA: TGTGCCAGCAGGTCCGGGGGGACTAGCGGGAGGTCAAATGAGCAGTTCTTC.

V gene TRBV10-2 combines with J gene TRBJ1-1; D is unresolved. V was cut by 8 bases and J by 0 bases, with 10 bases left in between. This CDR3 region has 13 residues. Germline-derived CDR1 and CDR2 are WSHSY and SAAADI. The CDR3 protein is CASLNGVNTEAFF. DNA of the CDR3: TGCGCCAGCCTCAATGGGGTGAACACTGAAGCTTTCTTT.

The chain is built from TRBV10-3 and TRBJ1-1; unclear D gene. From germline, CDR1 is ENHRY and CDR2 SYGVKD. The ends were cut back, 6 bases at V and 5 bases at J, with 19 bases in the middle. The CDR3 totals 15 residues. The CDR3 nucleotides are TGTGCCATCAGACAAAGGACCGTCCAAGGGACTGAAGCTTTCTTT. Its protein is CAIRQRTVQGTEAFF.

This clone was observed a single time. The chain has TRBV27 and TRBJ1-5; the D is unclear. V was pared by 5 bases and J by 6 bases, with 20 bases between. CDR1 is MNHEY, CDR2 SMNVEV, per germline (reference sequence). The CDR3 runs 16 residues. In nucleotides, the CDR3 is TGTGCCAGCAGTCTCACCCTGGTGGGCCACTTTCAGCCCCAGCATTTT. It codes for CASSLTLVGHFQPQHF.

In this sample, this clone turned up a few times. The chain recombines TRBV7-9 with TRBJ2-5, with D maybe TRBD2 (6 bases). V was shortened by 0 bases and J by 1 base, with 6 bases between the two germline ends. CDR1 is SEHNR, CDR2 FQNEAQ, per germline (reference sequence). The CDR3 sequence is 14 residues long. CDR3 protein: CASSLARGQETQYF. The CDR3 nucleotides are TGTGCCAGCAGCTTAGCGCGGGGCCAAGAGACCCAGTACTTC.

This sequence joins TRBV30 and TRBJ1-3, with D unclear. With 0 bases removed from V and 4 bases from J, the gap between germline ends came to 7 bases. This CDR3 has 13 residues. In germline, CDR1 is GTSNPN, CDR2 SVGIG (reference sequence). The CDR3 DNA reads TGTGCCTGGAGTGTATCAGGCGGAAACACCATATATTTT. This translates into CAWSVSGGNTIYF. Drawing the rest from reference TRBV30 and TRBJ1-3, the complete variable domain is SQTIHQWPATLVQPVGSPLSLECTVEGTSNPNLYWYRQAAGRGLQLLFYSVGIGQISSEVPQNLSASRPQDRQFILSSKKLLLSDSGFYLCAWSVSGGNTIYFGEGSWLTVV.

This chain links TRBV30 with TRBJ1-1, with a weak D call TRBD1 (6 bases). The germline V gene encodes CDR1 GTSNPN and CDR2 SVGIG (reference sequence). The CDR3 runs 11 residues. As DNA, the CDR3 is TGTGGTGTAAGACAGGCCTCCGAAGCTTTCTTT. Residues: CGVRQASEAFF. Supplemented by reference TRBV30 and TRBJ1-1, the full variable domain reads SQTIHQWPATLVQPVGSPLSLECTVEGTSNPNLYWYRQAAGRGLQLLFYSVGIGQISSEVPQNLSASRPQDRQFILSSKKLLLSDSGFYLCGVRQASEAFFGQGTRLTVV.

The V call is TRBV13, the J call TRBJ2-1; TRBD1 is a possible D gene (5 bases). This CDR3 contains 16 residues. Trimming pared 0 bases from V and 8 bases from J, leaving 17 bases between. Germline CDR1 is PRHDT and CDR2 is FYEKMQ (reference sequence). CDR3 amino acids: CASSLGLGSGLHEQFF. The CDR3 DNA reads TGTGCCAGCAGCTTAGGATTAGGGTCAGGGCTGCATGAGCAGTTCTTC.

The rearrangement links TRBV2 to TRBJ1-4; D might be TRBD1 (5 bases). This CDR3 contains 14 residues. V was clipped by 1 base and J by 11 bases, with 14 bases between them. Germline V lookup: CDR1 SNHLY, CDR2 FYNNEI. Written as DNA, the CDR3 is TGTGCCAGCAGTGAAGAAGCAGGGCGGGGGAAACTGTTTTTT. Translated, it gives CASSEEAGRGKLFF.

The chain recombines TRBV5-6 with TRBJ1-1; D not resolved. Germline-derived CDR1 and CDR2 are SGHDT and YYEEEE. Trimming removed 0 bases at V and 0 bases at J, with 3 bases between. This CDR3 region has 13 residues. This CDR3 is CASSLGMNTEAFF. For the CDR3, the DNA is TGTGCCAGCAGCTTGGGTATGAACACTGAAGCTTTCTTT.

The chain links TRBV19 to TRBJ1-3, with D possibly TRBD1 on 6 matching bases. V was pared by 10 bases and J by 0 bases, with 19 bases between. Germline CDR1 and CDR2: LNHDA and SQIVND (reference sequence). The CDR3 runs to 16 residues. The CDR3 loop reads CATTAPDSYSGNTIYF. CDR3 DNA sequence: TGTGCCACCACTGCCCCGGACAGTTACTCTGGAAACACCATATATTTT.

The V and J genes are TRBV30 and TRBJ1-2; a weak D match, TRBD1 (5 bases). There are 13 residues in the CDR3. The V gene lost 2 bases and the J gene lost 4 bases, with 11 bases spanning the gap. Germline loops: CDR1 GTSNPN, CDR2 SVGIG (reference sequence). This chain's CDR3 is CAWSQGDGYGYTF. CDR3 coding DNA: TGTGCCTGGAGTCAGGGAGATGGCTATGGCTACACCTTC.

The chain is built from TRBV7-9 and TRBJ1-1, with unresolved D. The V gene's germline CDR1 is SEHNR and CDR2 FQNEAQ (reference sequence). The CDR3 consists of 13 residues. The V and J ends lost 0 bases and 4 bases respectively, with 6 bases between them. Here the CDR3 reads CASSLATVTEAFF. The CDR3 DNA follows: TGTGCCAGCAGCTTAGCAACGGTCACTGAAGCTTTCTTT.

The rearrangement joins TRBV2 to TRBJ1-1, with D perhaps TRBD1 (6 bases). The CDR3 spans 15 residues. Germline V gene lookup returns CDR1 SNHLY and CDR2 FYNNEI. Trimming removed 5 bases at V and 5 bases at J, with 18 bases between. Written as DNA, the CDR3 is TGTGCCAGCAGTTTATTTGAGACAGGCGATACTGAAGCTTTCTTT. Its protein is CASSLFETGDTEAFF.

This rearrangement joins TRBV5-4 to TRBJ1-5, with a tentative D call TRBD1 (5 bases). V lost 0 bases to trimming and J lost 9 bases, with 16 bases between them. The CDR3 loop spans 15 amino acids. CDR1 and CDR2 from the germline V gene are SGHNT and YYREEE (reference sequence). CDR3 sequence (DNA): TGTGCCAGCAGCTTGGGGGGGAACTCAGCCTCGCCCCAGCATTTT. Protein sequence: CASSLGGNSASPQHF.

The CDR3 nucleotides read TGTGCCTGGAGACCCCTCGGCGGGGGGATGGGTGGGGAGCTGTTTTTT. Translation: CAWRPLGGGMGGELFF. The chain couples TRBV30 to TRBJ2-2, with TRBD2 identical over 8 bases. The V and J ends lost 3 bases and 8 bases, in that order; junction bases with no gene match: 14. Germline V lookup: CDR1 GTSNPN, CDR2 SVGIG (reference sequence). The CDR3 loop spans 16 amino acids.

In the case of this clone: Other DNA sequences within the sample encode an identical CDR3. The chain couples TRBV28 to TRBJ1-4, with 10 bases identical to TRBD1. CDR1 and CDR2 from the germline V gene are MDHEN and SYDVKM. V trimming: 5 bases; J trimming: 8 bases; junction bases outside the gene matches: 5. The CDR3 is 14 amino acids. CDR3 region: CASSLDRGREKLFF. In DNA form, the CDR3 reads TGTGCCAGCAGTCTCGACAGGGGGCGGGAAAAACTGTTTTTT. Looking up the rest from reference TRBV28 and TRBJ1-4 gives the full variable domain: DVKVTQSSRYLVKRTGEKVFLECVQDMDHENMFWYRQDPGLGLRLIYFSYDVKMKEKGDIPEGYSVSREKKERFSLILESASTNQTSMYLCASSLDRGREKLFFGSGTQLSVL.

The J gene is TRBJ2-7, the V gene TRBV6-5, with D perhaps TRBD1 (6 bases). The germline V gene encodes CDR1 MNHEY and CDR2 SVGAGI. This CDR3 region has 14 residues. Deletions cut 5 bases from V and 4 bases from J, with 15 bases between. The CDR3 region has the DNA TGTGCCAGCAGTAGAGGGGGTGTTGCATACGAGCAGTACTTC. The encoded protein is CASSRGGVAYEQYF.

This chain joins TRBV5-1 and TRBJ2-2; 10 bases are a match to TRBD1. The CDR3 is made up of 14 amino acids. CDR1 and CDR2 (germline): SGHRS, YFSETQ. Germline trimming cut 4 bases from V and 6 bases from J; bases unmatched to any gene: 3. In DNA form, the CDR3 reads TGCGCCAGCAGCCACGGACAGGGGGCCGGGGAGCTGTTTTTT. This codes for CASSHGQGAGELFF.

The gene calls are TRBV14 and TRBJ1-6; 7 nucleotides agree with TRBD1. The germline CDR1 and CDR2 sequences are SGHDN and FVKESK. V trimming: 8 bases; J trimming: 6 bases; junction bases outside the gene matches: 7. The CDR3 is made up of 14 amino acids. The CDR3: CASATGTANSPLHF. CDR3 bases: TGTGCCAGCGCCACCGGGACAGCTAATTCACCCCTCCACTTT.

The chain uses TRBV28 and TRBJ1-5; D remains ambiguous. Germline values: CDR1 MDHEN, CDR2 SYDVKM. V was cut by 4 bases and J by 0 bases, with 10 bases left in between. The CDR3 runs 15 residues. CDR3 amino acids: CASSSDAYSNQPQHF. The CDR3, as DNA: TGTGCCAGCAGTTCGGACGCCTATAGCAATCAGCCCCAGCATTTT.